This is a list of T cell receptor beta chains from one sample in a study of graft-versus-host responses after intestinal transplantation. For these receptors, no antigen is known. Repertoires were generated with immunoSEQ multiplex PCR, while TCRdb's copy carries only in-frame clones and drops some. The table lists about 120,000 clones, just over 90% of them singletons. The sequenced sample was unstimulated CD4+ T cells sorted from spleen or lymph node cells, obtained before intestinal transplant. The receptors here all came from a human donor who received an intestinal transplant. Both conserved end residues are part of each CDR3. The D gene is left open where the match is weak.

v_gene	d_gene	j_gene	CDR3nt	CDR3aa
TRBV7-3	TRBD2	TRBJ2-3	TGTGCCAGCAGGAGAGGACTAGCGGGAACCGATACGCAGTATTTT	CASRRGLAGTDTQYF
TRBV6-5	TRBD2	TRBJ2-1	TGTGCCAGCAGTTATCTTAGCGGGAGGTCCAATGAGCAGTTCTTC	CASSYLSGRSNEQFF
TRBV30	-	TRBJ1-2	TGTGCCTGGAGTGTATCGAGGTTGGGGGGAACTGTGCTGAACTATGGCTACACCTTC	CAWSVSRLGGTVLNYGYTF
TRBV5-1	TRBD1	TRBJ1-1	TGCGCCAGCAGCCACTGGACAGGACTGAACACTGAAGCTTTCTTT	CASSHWTGLNTEAFF
TRBV18	-	TRBJ1-3	TGTGCCAGCTCACCACCGTGGAGAATCTCTGGAAACACCATATATTTT	CASSPPWRISGNTIYF
TRBV27	-	TRBJ2-7	TGTGCCAGCAGTTTACACGGGAGCTACGAGCAGTACTTC	CASSLHGSYEQYF
TRBV18	-	TRBJ1-1	TGTGCCAGCGCCCCCCAGTGGGGCATGAACACTGAAGCTTTCTTT	CASAPQWGMNTEAFF
TRBV25-1	TRBD2	TRBJ2-7	TGTGCCAGCATGGGGGGAGGGTCGGCTTACTACGAGCAGTACTTC	CASMGGGSAYYEQYF
TRBV19	TRBD2	TRBJ2-1	TGTGCCAGTAGTGCTCTAGCGGGAGGGCTTATTGAGCAGTTCTTC	CASSALAGGLIEQFF
TRBV4-2	-	TRBJ2-3	TGTGCCAGCAGCCCCCACCGGGACTCAGACACAGATACGCAGTATTTT	CASSPHRDSDTDTQYF
TRBV4-2	-	TRBJ2-2	TGTGCCAGCAGCCAAGATCGGAGAGATCCCGGGGAGCTGTTTTTT	CASSQDRRDPGELFF
TRBV7-2	-	TRBJ2-4	TGTGCCAGCAGCTTATTCGGGGGACTCAAAAACATTCAGTACTTC	CASSLFGGLKNIQYF
TRBV2	TRBD1	TRBJ2-4	TGTGCCAGCGACTACGGACAGGGGATTGCCAAAAACATTCAGTACTTC	CASDYGQGIAKNIQYF
TRBV13	-	TRBJ2-3	TGTGCCAGCAGGGGAACAGGGACCACAGATACGCAGTATTTT	CASRGTGTTDTQYF
TRBV18	-	TRBJ2-1	TGTGCCAGCTCACCGAGGGGAGGTGGGTACAATGAGCAGTTCTTC	CASSPRGGGYNEQFF
TRBV27	TRBD2	TRBJ2-5	TGTGCCAGCAGCTTGTCCTTCCTAGCGGGAAGGAGCGAGACCCAGTACTTC	CASSLSFLAGRSETQYF
TRBV27	-	TRBJ1-2	TGTGCCAGCTCCGCCAGTCAGGGTAACTATGGCTACACCTTC	CASSASQGNYGYTF
TRBV9	TRBD2	TRBJ2-3	TGTGCCAGCAGCGGGACAACGGGGGGAGATACGCAGTATTTT	CASSGTTGGDTQYF
TRBV28	TRBD1	TRBJ2-1	TGTGCCAGTCAGAATCCGGGACAGGGTCGGAATGAGCAGTTCTTC	CASQNPGQGRNEQFF
TRBV27	-	TRBJ1-6	TGTGCCAGCAGTAAACGGACAGTATCACCCCTCCACTTT	CASSKRTVSPLHF
TRBV18	-	TRBJ2-7	TGTGCCAGCTCACCCTTGGGGGCGCGGTACGAGCAGTACTTC	CASSPLGARYEQYF
TRBV9	-	TRBJ1-1	TGTGCCAGCAGCGTAGCTCAGGGGAGAGGTGAAGCTTTCTTT	CASSVAQGRGEAFF
TRBV5-1	TRBD2	TRBJ2-3	TGCGCCAGCAGCCGGGACTACTCGAACACAGATACGCAGTATTTT	CASSRDYSNTDTQYF
TRBV19	TRBD2	TRBJ2-7	TGTGCCAGTAGTATCCAGAGCGGGGATCCCTACGAGCAGTACTTC	CASSIQSGDPYEQYF